Reported below is one TCR beta chain. A UMI-containing oligonucleotide was joined by 3' ligation to the TCR cDNA template. The V and J ends lost 6 bases and 7 bases, in that order; junction bases with no gene match: 11. Germline CDR1 PRHDT, CDR2 FYEKMQ (reference sequence). The CDR3 totals 14 residues. This sample stems from a study of naive and memory T cell subsets. Ligated cDNA underwent four rounds of PCR with nested alpha and beta constant region primers and SP2. TCRdb re-called the 5' RACE reads through MiXCR, storing one row per CDR3 protein. The repertoire holds about 32,000 distinct CDR3 sequences, approximately 15% seen once, with around 2.7% in the top ten.

This TCR was sampled from a female donor in good health. The chain joins TRBV13 to TRBJ1-2; 7 bases agree with TRBD1. The CDR3 spells CASRPQTGVRGYTF. In DNA, the CDR3 is TGTGCCAGCAGACCTCAAACAGGGGTGCGTGGCTACACCTTC.